These T cell receptor beta chains were read from a single sample in a study of T cell responses to AZD1222 COVID-19 vaccine. The protocol was immunoSEQ multiplex PCR, while the TCRdb copy is restricted to in-frame clones and leaves out a portion. The sample lists 75,000 to 90,000 clones, roughly 85% occurring once. The specimen was peripheral blood, collected 28 days after the second AZD1222 dose. These receptor sequences come from an adult who received the AZD1222 COVID-19 vaccine. Each CDR3 is given with its conserved first and last residue. The order of the fields is D gene, clone size, V gene, J gene, CDR3 DNA, CDR3 protein. D genes are given only for firm matches. A row's size may be missing; if present it is once, few, many or a size class.

d_call: -
clone_size: -
v_call: TRBV28
j_call: TRBJ1-5
cdr3_nt: TGTGCCAGCAGTTTAACGGCTTTAAATCAGCCCCAGCATTTT
cdr3_aa: CASSLTALNQPQHF

d_call: TRBD2
clone_size: -
v_call: TRBV3-1/TRBV3-2
j_call: TRBJ2-2
cdr3_nt: TGTGCCAGCGGACTAGCTGACACCGGGGAGCTGTTTTTT
cdr3_aa: CASGLADTGELFF

d_call: TRBD2
clone_size: -
v_call: TRBV7-3
j_call: TRBJ2-5
cdr3_nt: TGTGCCAGCAGCAGAGGAGGGACTAGCGTCCAAGAGACCCAGTACTTC
cdr3_aa: CASSRGGTSVQETQYF

d_call: TRBD2
clone_size: -
v_call: TRBV19
j_call: TRBJ2-1
cdr3_nt: TGTGCCAGTAGTTATGCGGGAGCCCTGGATGAGCAGTTCTTC
cdr3_aa: CASSYAGALDEQFF

d_call: -
clone_size: -
v_call: TRBV24-1
j_call: TRBJ1-1
cdr3_nt: TGTGCCACCAGTGACTTTAACGCCGCTGAAGCTTTCTTT
cdr3_aa: CATSDFNAAEAFF

d_call: -
clone_size: -
v_call: TRBV10-3
j_call: TRBJ1-3
cdr3_nt: TGTGCCATCAGTGACGGTGGAAACACCATATATTTT
cdr3_aa: CAISDGGNTIYF

d_call: TRBD2
clone_size: -
v_call: TRBV11-2
j_call: TRBJ2-7
cdr3_nt: TGTGCCAGCAGCCCCGGGACTACCTACGAGCAGTACTTC
cdr3_aa: CASSPGTTYEQYF

d_call: TRBD1
clone_size: once
v_call: TRBV4-2
j_call: TRBJ1-2
cdr3_nt: TGTGCCAGCAGTAGAGACCGGGGACAGACGTATGGCTACACCTTC
cdr3_aa: CASSRDRGQTYGYTF

d_call: -
clone_size: -
v_call: TRBV6-5
j_call: TRBJ1-6
cdr3_nt: TGTGCCAGCAGGGACACCCTTGTTTCACCCCTCCACTTT
cdr3_aa: CASRDTLVSPLHF

d_call: TRBD1
clone_size: -
v_call: TRBV11-2
j_call: TRBJ2-1
cdr3_nt: TGTGCCAGCAGCCAAGGGGGCGAGCGAGCGCGGAGCTCCTACAATGAGCAGTTCTTC
cdr3_aa: CASSQGGERARSSYNEQFF

d_call: -
clone_size: -
v_call: TRBV7-2
j_call: TRBJ1-5
cdr3_nt: TGTGCCAGCAGCCCCCTGGGTGGGGCAAATCAGCCCCAGCATTTT
cdr3_aa: CASSPLGGANQPQHF

d_call: -
clone_size: -
v_call: TRBV30
j_call: TRBJ2-7
cdr3_nt: TGTGCCTGGGGGTACAAGGGTCGGTCCTACGAGCAGTACTTC
cdr3_aa: CAWGYKGRSYEQYF

d_call: -
clone_size: -
v_call: TRBV6-5
j_call: TRBJ2-1
cdr3_nt: TGTGCCAGCAGTTCGCGCGGGACAGCCGTATACAATGAGCAGTTCTTC
cdr3_aa: CASSSRGTAVYNEQFF

d_call: TRBD1
clone_size: -
v_call: TRBV27
j_call: TRBJ2-3
cdr3_nt: TGTGCCAGCCGGGATACAGGGGGCTCAGATACGCAGTATTTT
cdr3_aa: CASRDTGGSDTQYF

d_call: -
clone_size: few
v_call: TRBV10-3
j_call: TRBJ2-1
cdr3_nt: TGTGCCACCTGTCTTCCCGCTAGTCAAGATGAGCAGTTCTTC
cdr3_aa: CATCLPASQDEQFF

d_call: -
clone_size: -
v_call: TRBV3-1/TRBV3-2
j_call: TRBJ1-5
cdr3_nt: TGTGCCAGCAGCCAAAGTGACCGTCTTGGGCCCCAGCATTTT
cdr3_aa: CASSQSDRLGPQHF

d_call: -
clone_size: -
v_call: TRBV5-1
j_call: TRBJ2-1
cdr3_nt: TGCGCCAGCAGCGAGGACCCCTGGGAGCAGTTCTTC
cdr3_aa: CASSEDPWEQFF

d_call: TRBD1
clone_size: few
v_call: TRBV6-5
j_call: TRBJ2-2
cdr3_nt: TGTGCCAGCAGTCGACAGGGGTCGTTGGGGGAGCTGTTTTTT
cdr3_aa: CASSRQGSLGELFF

d_call: -
clone_size: -
v_call: TRBV7-8
j_call: TRBJ1-2
cdr3_nt: TGTGCCAGCAGCTTAAACTTACAGCCTAACTATGGCTACACCTTC
cdr3_aa: CASSLNLQPNYGYTF

d_call: -
clone_size: -
v_call: TRBV11-1
j_call: TRBJ2-2
cdr3_nt: TGTGCCAGCAGCTTAAGGAGGAACACCGGGGAGCTGTTTTTT
cdr3_aa: CASSLRRNTGELFF

d_call: TRBD1
clone_size: -
v_call: TRBV13
j_call: TRBJ1-3
cdr3_nt: TGTGCCAGCAGCACAGAGGGACAGTCTGGAAACACCATATATTTT
cdr3_aa: CASSTEGQSGNTIYF

d_call: -
clone_size: -
v_call: TRBV7-6
j_call: TRBJ2-2
cdr3_nt: TGTGCCAGCAGCGCGACGACTGAGTTGTCCGGGGAGCTGTTTTTT
cdr3_aa: CASSATTELSGELFF